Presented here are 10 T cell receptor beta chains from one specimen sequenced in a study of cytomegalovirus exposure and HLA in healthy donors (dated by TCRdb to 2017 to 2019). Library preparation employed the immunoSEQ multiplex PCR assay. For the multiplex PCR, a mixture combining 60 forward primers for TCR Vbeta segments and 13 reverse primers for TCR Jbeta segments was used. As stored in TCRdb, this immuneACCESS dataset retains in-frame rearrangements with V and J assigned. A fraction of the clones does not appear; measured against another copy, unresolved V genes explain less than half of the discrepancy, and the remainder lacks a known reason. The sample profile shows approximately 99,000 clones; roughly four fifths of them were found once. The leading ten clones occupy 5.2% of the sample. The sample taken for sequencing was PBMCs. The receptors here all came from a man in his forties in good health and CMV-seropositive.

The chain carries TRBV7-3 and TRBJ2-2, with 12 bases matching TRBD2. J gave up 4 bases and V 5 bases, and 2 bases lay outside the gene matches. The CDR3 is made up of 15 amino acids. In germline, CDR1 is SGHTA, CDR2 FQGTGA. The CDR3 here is CASSLAGGSTGELFF. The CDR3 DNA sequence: TGTGCCAGCAGCCTAGCGGGGGGGAGCACCGGGGAGCTGTTTTTT. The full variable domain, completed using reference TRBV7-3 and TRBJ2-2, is GAGVSQTPSNKVTEKGKYVELRCDPISGHTALYWYRQSLGQGPEFLIYFQGTGAADDSGLPNDRFFAVRPEGSVSTLKIQRTERGDSAVYLCASSLAGGSTGELFFGEGSRLTVL.

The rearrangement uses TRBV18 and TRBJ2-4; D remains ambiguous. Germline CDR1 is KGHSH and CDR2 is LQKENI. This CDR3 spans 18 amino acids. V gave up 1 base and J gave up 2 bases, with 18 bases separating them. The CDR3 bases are TGTGCCAGCTCACCACTCAATATCGGAGCAACAACCAAAAACATTCAGTACTTC. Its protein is CASSPLNIGATTKNIQYF.

CDR3 residues: CASSRTGIQETQYF. The DNA for the CDR3 is TGCGCCAGCAGCCGCACAGGGATCCAAGAGACCCAGTACTTC. The chain uses TRBV5-1 and TRBJ2-5; tentative D call: TRBD1 (6 bases). This CDR3 is built from 14 residues. V dropped 4 bases and J dropped 1 base, with 11 bases sitting between them. The V gene's germline CDR1 is SGHRS and CDR2 YFSETQ.

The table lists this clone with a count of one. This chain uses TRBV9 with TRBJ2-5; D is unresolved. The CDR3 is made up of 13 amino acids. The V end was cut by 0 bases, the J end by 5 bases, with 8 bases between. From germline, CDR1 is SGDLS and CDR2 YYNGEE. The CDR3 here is CASSVAAAETQYF. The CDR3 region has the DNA TGTGCCAGCAGCGTAGCCGCGGCGGAGACCCAGTACTTC.

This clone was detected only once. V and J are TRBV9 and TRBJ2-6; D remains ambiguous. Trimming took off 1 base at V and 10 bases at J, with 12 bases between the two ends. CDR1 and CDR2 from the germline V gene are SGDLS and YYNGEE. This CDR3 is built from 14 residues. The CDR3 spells CASSVTRNDNVLTF. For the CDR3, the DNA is TGTGCCAGCAGCGTAACCAGGAATGATAACGTCCTGACTTTC.

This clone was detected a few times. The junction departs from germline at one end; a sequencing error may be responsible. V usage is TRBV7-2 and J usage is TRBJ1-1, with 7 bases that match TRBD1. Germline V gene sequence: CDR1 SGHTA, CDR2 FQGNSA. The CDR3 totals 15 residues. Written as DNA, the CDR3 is TGTGCCAGCTCGGAACGGGGACAGCCGAACGCTGAAGCTTTCTTT. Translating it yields CASSERGQPNAEAFF.

For the CDR3, the DNA is TGTGCCAGCAGTTTCGGGGGGAACACCGGGGAGCTGTTTTTT. It is translated as CASSFGGNTGELFF. This chain connects TRBV27 to TRBJ2-2, with D possibly matching TRBD2 (6 bases). The V end lost 3 bases, the J end lost 1 base, and 6 bases lay between the germline ends. Germline CDR1 reads MNHEY; CDR2 reads SMNVEV (reference sequence). This CDR3 is 14 amino acids long.

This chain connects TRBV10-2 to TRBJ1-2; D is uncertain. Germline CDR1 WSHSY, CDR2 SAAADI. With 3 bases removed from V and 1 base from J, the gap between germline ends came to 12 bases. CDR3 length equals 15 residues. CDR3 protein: CASSDSQILNYGYTF. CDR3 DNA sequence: TGCGCCAGCAGTGACAGTCAGATTCTTAACTATGGCTACACCTTC.

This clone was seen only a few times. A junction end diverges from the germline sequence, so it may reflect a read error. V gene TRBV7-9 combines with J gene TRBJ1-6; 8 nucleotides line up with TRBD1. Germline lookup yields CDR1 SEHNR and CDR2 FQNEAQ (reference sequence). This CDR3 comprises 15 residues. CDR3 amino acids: CSSSRDGTGNSPLHF. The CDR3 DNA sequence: TGTTCCAGCAGCCGAGATGGGACAGGCAATTCACCCCTCCACTTT.

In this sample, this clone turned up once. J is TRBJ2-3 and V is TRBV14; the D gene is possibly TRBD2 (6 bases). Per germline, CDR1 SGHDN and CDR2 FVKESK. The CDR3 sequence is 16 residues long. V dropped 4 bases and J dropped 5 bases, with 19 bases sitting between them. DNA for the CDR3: TGTGCCAGCAGCCCGGGACTGCTCCCGCTGGGAGATACGCAGTATTTT. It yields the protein CASSPGLLPLGDTQYF.